This entry lists 20 T cell receptor beta chains sequenced from one sample in a study of tumor-infiltrating lymphocytes in primary liver carcinoma. Synthesis of TCR beta cDNA was carried out from approximately 500 ng total RNA with a constant-region primer. A slightly modified ARM-PCR protocol with three nested multiplex PCR rounds produced these TCR beta libraries. The two initial PCR rounds, nine to eleven cycles each, used TRBV1-TRBV30 forward and C-beta reverse primers. TCRdb redid the calling of the multiplex PCR reads with MiXCR, one entry per CDR3 protein. The sample lists approximately 300,000 distinct CDR3 sequences; 55% to 65% were seen once. RNA isolated from unsorted whole blood supplied the blood RNA, with germline DNA also extracted. Specimen: peripheral blood. The receptor source for this set is a man aged 35 to 55 with primary liver carcinoma and hepatitis B virus infection.

On this clonotype itself: Compared with germline, one end of the junction differs, possibly owing to a read error. This chain uses TRBV25-1 with TRBJ1-1, with a tentative D call TRBD1 (5 bases). The CDR3 is 13 amino acids. The germline gives CDR1 MGHDK, CDR2 SYGVNS. The CDR3 reads CASRGYRGTEVFF. The CDR3, as DNA: TGTGCCAGCAGGGGCTACCGGGGGACTGAAGTTTTCTTT.

The chain couples TRBV11-1 to TRBJ1-1; D is undetermined. The germline V and J ends were trimmed by 5 bases and 0 bases, with 16 bases remaining between them. The CDR3 runs 16 residues. CDR1 SGHAT and CDR2 FQDESV come from the germline V gene (reference sequence). CDR3: CASSTTLIGVNTEAFF. In nucleotides, the CDR3 is TGTGCCAGCAGCACCACTCTGATAGGCGTGAACACTGAAGCTTTCTTT.

In regard to this clonotype: One end of the junction varies from germline; a read error may be responsible. CDR3 protein: CASRTGGNSGANVLTF. The CDR3 DNA follows: TGTGCCAGCAGAACAGGGGGAAACTCTGGAGCCAACGTCCTGACTTTC. The rearrangement uses TRBV6-2 or TRBV6-3 and TRBJ2-6; TRBD1 agrees at 8 bases. Per germline, CDR1 MNHEY and CDR2 SVGEGT. The CDR3 contains 16 residues.

There are a few counts of this clonotype. The V call is TRBV28, the J call TRBJ1-1; the D gene is possibly TRBD1 (5 bases). The CDR3 has 11 amino acids. V was pared by 2 bases and J by 10 bases, with 8 bases between. Germline lookup yields CDR1 MDHEN and CDR2 SYDVKM. CDR3 DNA: TGTGCCAGCAGTTTAGAAGGGGTAGCTTTCTTT. The encoded protein is CASSLEGVAFF.

Comments on this clonotype: With a much larger clone just one base away, this may be a read error. The chain couples TRBV6-5 to TRBJ2-5; no reliable D call. The CDR3 contains 15 residues. The V gene's germline CDR1 is MNHEY and CDR2 SVGAGI. CDR3 in amino acids: CASSYSSGTQEAQYF. The CDR3 coding sequence is TGTGCCAGCAGTTACTCGTCCGGAACTCAAGAGGCCCAGTACTTC.

A few counts support this clonotype. The chain recombines TRBV30 with TRBJ1-4, with no clear D. V was shortened by 2 bases and J by 7 bases, with 14 bases between the two germline ends. CDR1 and CDR2 (germline): GTSNPN, SVGIG (reference sequence). The CDR3 totals 14 residues. The DNA of the CDR3 is TGTGCCTGGAGTATGGCCGGGTCGATTGAAAAACTGTTTTTT. This gives the protein CAWSMAGSIEKLFF.

Worth noting for this clonotype: A much larger clone lies a single base off, so this may be a read error. This chain links TRBV6-2 or TRBV6-3 with TRBJ1-1; a weak D match, TRBD1 (6 bases). In germline, CDR1 is MNHEY, CDR2 SVGEGT. This CDR3 has 12 residues. Here the CDR3 DNA reads TGTGCCAACAGTTCAACAGGGACTGAAGCTTTCTTT. Translating it yields CANSSTGTEAFF.

On this clonotype: A junction end diverges from the germline sequence, so it may reflect a read error. This sequence joins TRBV5-1 and TRBJ2-5; D is unclear. There are 15 residues in the CDR3. Per the germline V gene, CDR1 is SGHRS and CDR2 is YFSETQ. The chain's CDR3 is CASSFGDPTQETQYF. The CDR3 bases are TGCGCCAGCAGCTTCGGAGACCCGACCCAAGAGACTCAGTACTTC.

This clonotype is a singleton in its sample. Sequence at one end of the junction differs from germline and may be a read error. The rearrangement uses TRBV10-3 and TRBJ2-1; 9 bases fit TRBD2. Germline assignment: CDR1 ENHRY and CDR2 SYGVKD. This CDR3 spans 15 amino acids. CDR3 sequence: CAIMASGISYNEQFF. In DNA form, the CDR3 reads TGTGCCATCATGGCTAGCGGGATCTCCTACAATGAACAGTTCTTC.

As to this clonotype: Its ends do not fully match the called genes, so a read error is possible. The rearrangement joins TRBV6-1 to TRBJ1-2, with D possibly being TRBD1 (6 bases). The germline V gene encodes CDR1 MNHNS and CDR2 SASEGT. This CDR3 region has 13 residues. For the CDR3, the DNA is TGTGCCAGCAACCATGGACAGAACTATGACTACACCTTC. This sequence encodes CASNHGQNYDYTF.

For this clonotype: Its ends do not fully match the called genes, so a read error is possible. The rearrangement uses TRBV29-1 and TRBJ2-7, with 12 bases that match TRBD1. CDR1 and CDR2 from the germline V gene are SQVTM and ANQGSEA. The CDR3 totals 17 residues. CDR3 region: CGVERWGQGASRYEQYF. CDR3 nucleotides: TGCGGCGTTGAACGTTGGGGACAGGGGGCTTCCCGCTACGAGCAGTACTTC.

This clonotype was recorded many times. V and J are TRBV29-1 and TRBJ1-2; possible D gene TRBD1, 5 bases. The CDR3 totals 14 residues. Germline assignment: CDR1 SQVTM and CDR2 ANQGSEA. Deletions cut 1 base from V and 9 bases from J, with 18 bases between. The CDR3 is CSVEGQGARLSYTF. The CDR3 nucleotides are TGCAGCGTTGAAGGCCAGGGTGCGCGGTTGAGCTACACCTTC.

This chain connects TRBV4-2 to TRBJ2-1, with 8 bases aligning to TRBD1. J lost 3 bases, V lost 2 bases, and 9 bases had no gene match. The CDR3 length is 17 residues. Germline values: CDR1 LGHNA, CDR2 YNFKEQ. The CDR3 loop reads CASSQPGQVQHYNEQFF. CDR3 nucleotide sequence: TGTGCCAGCAGCCAACCGGGACAGGTGCAACACTACAATGAGCAGTTCTTC.

The chain is built from TRBV7-9 and TRBJ2-5, with TRBD2 as a possible D gene (6 bases). The CDR3 is made up of 15 amino acids. Deletions cut 10 bases from V and 0 bases from J, with 18 bases between. Germline V lookup: CDR1 SEHNR, CDR2 FQNEAQ (reference sequence). CDR3 DNA sequence: TGTGCCATCAGTAAGGGACTCGCCCACCAAGAGACCCAGTACTTC. The encoded protein is CAISKGLAHQETQYF.

V is TRBV28 and J is TRBJ2-5; D is unclear. CDR1 and CDR2 from the germline V gene are MDHEN and SYDVKM. Deletions cut 7 bases from V and 4 bases from J, with 19 bases between. The CDR3 consists of 15 residues. CDR3 residues: CASTDVYRVGETQYF. The CDR3 coding sequence is TGTGCCAGCACCGACGTTTATAGGGTTGGAGAGACCCAGTACTTC.

As regards this clonotype: This may be a read error, as it is one base from a much larger clone. The chain carries TRBV6-1 and TRBJ1-2; a weak D match, TRBD1 (6 bases). The germline gives CDR1 MNHNS, CDR2 SASEGT. The CDR3 is 17 amino acids. As DNA, the CDR3 is TGTGCCGGCAGTGCCCTCCTAACAGGGAGAGGGACCTATGGCTACACCTTC. Translated: CAGSALLTGRGTYGYTF.

This clonotype has a count of ten or more. This chain uses TRBV6-2 or TRBV6-3 with TRBJ2-3, with D hard to call. The CDR3 covers 15 residues. Looked up from germline, CDR1 is MNHEY and CDR2 is SVGEGT. With 6 bases removed from V and 3 bases from J, the gap between germline ends came to 16 bases. CDR3 loop: CASRIAGAPTDTQYF. For the CDR3, the DNA is TGTGCCAGCAGGATTGCAGGCGCCCCAACAGATACGCAGTATTTT.

Notes on this clonotype: One end of the junction varies from germline; a read error may be responsible. The chain carries TRBV14 and TRBJ2-7; D uncertain. The CDR3 length is 11 residues. Germline CDR1 is SGHDN and CDR2 is FVKESK. The CDR3 loop is CVSSQAQEHYF. CDR3 nucleotide sequence: TGTGTCAGCAGCCAAGCACAAGAGCACTACTTC.

Worth noting for this clonotype: One end of the junction is discordant with germline, which a read error may explain. The J gene is TRBJ2-7, the V gene TRBV10-2; D is possibly TRBD2 (6 bases). The CDR3 extends over 15 amino acids. Germline-derived CDR1 and CDR2 are WSHSY and SAAADI. DNA for the CDR3: TGTGCCAGGAGTGTGGACGGGAGAGGACCCTACGAGCAGTACTTC. This translates into CARSVDGRGPYEQYF.

This clonotype was counted once. It may be a read error: a sequence one base away is much more abundant. This chain connects TRBV6-5 to TRBJ1-5; D is unresolved. The CDR3 is made up of 14 amino acids. Germline V CDR1 and CDR2: MNHEY, SVGAGI. CDR3 coding DNA: TGTGCCAACAGTTACTCGTGGGGAGATCAGCCCCAGCATTTT. Translated: CANSYSWGDQPQHF.